Listed below are T cell receptor beta chains from one sample, sequenced in a study of control samples from healthy donors and cancer patients. Sequenced by immunoSEQ multiplex PCR; TCRdb stores in-frame clones only, minus some. The sample has around 90,000 clones, roughly 86% seen once. What was sequenced was blood. Receptors were obtained from a man aged 25-40 years in good health. The CDR3 runs from the conserved cysteine through the conserved F or W. The order of the fields is V gene, clone size, J gene, CDR3 protein. Not every row has a clone size; where given, it reads once, few, many or a size class.

V gene: TRBV6-2/TRBV6-3
clone size: NA
J gene: TRBJ1-1
CDR3 protein: CASSYRENAEAFF

V gene: TRBV29-1
clone size: NA
J gene: TRBJ2-2
CDR3 protein: CSVEVPGQGLTGELFF

V gene: TRBV30
clone size: NA
J gene: TRBJ2-7
CDR3 protein: CAWSVSLSYEQYF

V gene: TRBV30
clone size: NA
J gene: TRBJ1-6
CDR3 protein: CAWSVGGNSYNSPLHF

V gene: TRBV30
clone size: once
J gene: TRBJ1-5
CDR3 protein: CAWSVGALNQPQHF

V gene: TRBV18
clone size: NA
J gene: TRBJ1-1
CDR3 protein: CASSPNTGGTEAFF

V gene: TRBV9
clone size: NA
J gene: TRBJ1-5
CDR3 protein: CASGGQGGNQPQHF

V gene: TRBV27
clone size: NA
J gene: TRBJ2-7
CDR3 protein: CASSFMGTGSYEQYF

V gene: TRBV15
clone size: NA
J gene: TRBJ2-3
CDR3 protein: CATSREPRDTQYF

V gene: TRBV11-1
clone size: NA
J gene: TRBJ1-2
CDR3 protein: CASSLLSGGDGYTF

V gene: TRBV24-1
clone size: once
J gene: TRBJ2-3
CDR3 protein: CATTGRGTDTQYF

V gene: TRBV5-1
clone size: NA
J gene: TRBJ2-7
CDR3 protein: CASSLEGITYEQYF

V gene: TRBV30
clone size: NA
J gene: TRBJ2-2
CDR3 protein: CAWSVRGTGTGELFF

V gene: TRBV19
clone size: NA
J gene: TRBJ2-1
CDR3 protein: CASRPGGGTIGEQFF

V gene: TRBV6-5
clone size: NA
J gene: TRBJ1-1
CDR3 protein: CASSYRQGAEAFF

V gene: TRBV9
clone size: once
J gene: TRBJ1-6
CDR3 protein: CASSVGGAENSPLHF

V gene: TRBV7-2
clone size: NA
J gene: TRBJ1-2
CDR3 protein: CASSFGRGRGSGYTF

V gene: TRBV27
clone size: NA
J gene: TRBJ2-7
CDR3 protein: CASSLSYRVSYEQYF

V gene: TRBV5-6
clone size: NA
J gene: TRBJ1-5
CDR3 protein: CASSSSGHYSNQPQHF

V gene: TRBV19
clone size: NA
J gene: TRBJ2-2
CDR3 protein: CASSIHQMNTGELFF

V gene: TRBV2
clone size: few
J gene: TRBJ1-2
CDR3 protein: CAIPTPTNYGYTF

V gene: TRBV19
clone size: NA
J gene: TRBJ1-2
CDR3 protein: CATSNDRGYGYTF

V gene: TRBV10-2
clone size: NA
J gene: TRBJ2-3
CDR3 protein: CASSRGTGFSTDTQYF

V gene: TRBV7-9
clone size: NA
J gene: TRBJ2-5
CDR3 protein: CASSSLQGFQETQYF

V gene: TRBV18
clone size: NA
J gene: TRBJ2-6
CDR3 protein: CASSPRGSGANVLTF

V gene: TRBV10-2
clone size: NA
J gene: TRBJ1-2
CDR3 protein: CASSEPRQVSNYGYTF

V gene: TRBV5-1
clone size: NA
J gene: TRBJ2-2
CDR3 protein: CASSEKGGTGELFF

V gene: TRBV4-2
clone size: NA
J gene: TRBJ2-3
CDR3 protein: CASSPGSRPDTQYF

V gene: TRBV5-1
clone size: NA
J gene: TRBJ2-7
CDR3 protein: CASGNAGVQEQYF

V gene: TRBV12-3/TRBV12-4
clone size: NA
J gene: TRBJ1-2
CDR3 protein: CASSREGYTF

V gene: TRBV6-5
clone size: NA
J gene: TRBJ1-3
CDR3 protein: CASRTDSNSGNTIYF

V gene: TRBV19
clone size: NA
J gene: TRBJ1-1
CDR3 protein: CASSDPGTGSGDEAFF

V gene: TRBV5-1
clone size: NA
J gene: TRBJ2-1
CDR3 protein: CASSLSLAGGEQFF

V gene: TRBV12-5
clone size: NA
J gene: TRBJ1-3
CDR3 protein: CASGSGQGGNTIYF

V gene: TRBV30
clone size: NA
J gene: TRBJ1-2
CDR3 protein: CAWKGQGYGYTF

V gene: TRBV19
clone size: NA
J gene: TRBJ2-3
CDR3 protein: CASSITLRAGGLTDTQYF

V gene: TRBV27
clone size: NA
J gene: TRBJ2-1
CDR3 protein: CASRADRGEGNEQFF

V gene: TRBV19
clone size: NA
J gene: TRBJ1-2
CDR3 protein: CASSIGFGLRGYTF

V gene: TRBV6-5
clone size: NA
J gene: TRBJ1-1
CDR3 protein: CASRGGEGYSEAFF

V gene: TRBV18
clone size: NA
J gene: TRBJ1-1
CDR3 protein: CASSPRQNTEAFF

V gene: TRBV5-8
clone size: NA
J gene: TRBJ1-2
CDR3 protein: CASSLEVRNYGYTF